These 22 T cell receptor beta chains originate from one sample sequenced in a study of CD8 T cell repertoires and HIV-1 epitope variants (dated by TCRdb to 2018 to 2020). To prepare the library, the immunoSEQ multiplex PCR assay was applied. The clones in this table, taken by TCRdb from immuneACCESS, are in-frame only. Not every clone is retained; where verified, under half of the shortfall comes from an unresolved V gene, and the cause of the rest is unknown. In this sample the table shows some 5,600 clones, about three fifths of which occur a single time. In total, the top ten clones hold about 40% of the sample. Their specific antigens are unknown. Input material: cultured CD8+ T cells derived from PBMCs. These receptor sequences come from a male donor with HIV.

The J gene is TRBJ2-7, the V gene TRBV19, with TRBD2 as a possible D gene (6 bases). Trimming took off 5 bases at V and 5 bases at J, with 16 bases between the two ends. Per germline, CDR1 LNHDA and CDR2 SQIVND (reference sequence). The CDR3 runs to 14 residues. The CDR3 here is CASSPRGGPHEQYF. The CDR3, as DNA: TGTGCCAGTAGTCCCCGGGGAGGCCCCCACGAGCAGTACTTC.

The chain has TRBV25-1 and TRBJ1-1; 8 bases agree with TRBD1. The ends lost 5 bases at V and 3 bases at J; junction bases unmatched: 8. CDR3 length: 15 amino acids. Germline V gene sequence: CDR1 MGHDK, CDR2 SYGVNS. CDR3 nucleotide sequence: TGTGCCAGCAGTCCCTACAGGGGGAATGACACTGAAGCTTTCTTT. It translates to CASSPYRGNDTEAFF.

A single count supports this clone. The V and J genes are TRBV15 and TRBJ1-1; possibly TRBD1 for D (6 bases). V was shortened by 5 bases and J by 6 bases, with 13 bases between the two germline ends. This CDR3 spans 13 amino acids. The germline V gene has CDR1 LNHNV and CDR2 YYDKDF (reference sequence). CDR3 in DNA: TGTGCCACCAGCTCGACGGGGGGGCCTGAAGCTTTCTTT. Protein: CATSSTGGPEAFF.

The CDR3 reads CASSLEPGLAYEQYF. As DNA, the CDR3 is TGCGCCAGCAGCTTGGAACCGGGACTAGCCTACGAGCAGTACTTC. The chain combines TRBV5-1 with TRBJ2-5, with TRBD2 matching over 8 bases. Gene TRBJ2-7 matches the end of the DNA better, so the J call may be wrong. This CDR3 spans 15 amino acids. The germline V gene has CDR1 SGHRS and CDR2 YFSETQ.

The J gene is TRBJ2-2, the V gene TRBV9; D remains unclear. The CDR3 extends over 15 amino acids. Deletions cut 4 bases from V and 1 base from J, with 11 bases between. CDR1 and CDR2 (germline): SGDLS, YYNGEE. The chain's CDR3 is CASSLPTQNTGELFF. CDR3 in DNA: TGTGCCAGCAGCCTTCCGACTCAGAACACCGGGGAGCTGTTTTTT.

J is TRBJ2-3 and V is TRBV9; no definite D call. The V and J ends lost 0 bases and 6 bases respectively, with 20 bases between them. The CDR3 runs to 17 residues. Per germline, CDR1 SGDLS and CDR2 YYNGEE. The CDR3 is CASSVATGWIKGDTQYF. In DNA, the CDR3 is TGTGCCAGCAGCGTAGCTACGGGCTGGATAAAAGGTGATACGCAGTATTTT. Together with reference TRBV9 and TRBJ2-3, the CDR3 gives the full variable domain: DSGVTQTPKHLITATGQRVTLRCSPRSGDLSVYWYQQSLDQGLQFLIQYYNGEERAKGNILERFSAQQFPDLHSELNLSSLELGDSALYFCASSVATGWIKGDTQYFGPGTRLTVL.

The chain links TRBV18 to TRBJ2-7; perhaps D is TRBD1 or TRBD2 (6 bases each). This CDR3 region has 15 residues. Trimming shortened V by 2 bases and J by 6 bases, and 17 bases separated the two germline ends. Germline V gene lookup returns CDR1 KGHSH and CDR2 LQKENI. The CDR3 here is CASSPSEGGMGEQYF. CDR3 coding DNA: TGTGCCAGCTCACCATCTGAAGGGGGGATGGGCGAGCAGTACTTC.

The genes are TRBV5-1 and TRBJ1-2; TRBD1 is a possible D gene (5 bases). Germline values: CDR1 SGHRS, CDR2 YFSETQ. Trimming removed 0 bases at V and 13 bases at J, with 16 bases between. The CDR3 has 13 amino acids. The CDR3 nucleotides read TGCGCCAGCAGCTTGGGGGGGGAGGGCCCAAGCACCTTC. The encoded protein is CASSLGGEGPSTF.

This clone turned up a few times. V gene TRBV7-6 combines with J gene TRBJ2-7, with 7 nucleotides matching TRBD1. Germline CDR1 and CDR2: SGHVS and FNYEAQ. The CDR3 loop spans 15 amino acids. The V gene end was trimmed by 1 base and the J gene end by 7 bases; junction bases not matched to a gene: 10. This CDR3 is CASSLVAGGRQEQYF. The DNA of the CDR3 is TGTGCCAGCAGCTTAGTGGCAGGGGGTCGTCAAGAGCAGTACTTC.

The rearrangement uses TRBV9 and TRBJ2-3; 11 bases align to TRBD2. The CDR3 loop spans 17 amino acids. The trim removed 1 base at V and 5 bases at J, leaving 9 bases unmatched. CDR1 SGDLS and CDR2 YYNGEE come from the germline V gene. The DNA for the CDR3 is TGTGCCAGCAGCGTATCCCCTAGCGGGGGGAGGGGAGATACGCAGTATTTT. Its translation: CASSVSPSGGRGDTQYF. The full variable domain, in which reference TRBV9 and TRBJ2-3 provide the parts outside the CDR3, is DSGVTQTPKHLITATGQRVTLRCSPRSGDLSVYWYQQSLDQGLQFLIQYYNGEERAKGNILERFSAQQFPDLHSELNLSSLELGDSALYFCASSVSPSGGRGDTQYFGPGTRLTVL.

The V call is TRBV30, the J call TRBJ2-1; D is possibly TRBD1 (6 bases). V was trimmed by 1 base and J by 13 bases, leaving 14 bases between them. This CDR3 has 12 amino acids. Germline V lookup: CDR1 GTSNPN, CDR2 SVGIG (reference sequence). The CDR3 here is CAWSEGEQLQFF. The CDR3 nucleotides are TGTGCCTGGAGTGAGGGGGAACAGCTCCAGTTCTTC.

J is TRBJ2-3 and V is TRBV5-1; the D gene is possibly TRBD1 (6 bases). In germline, CDR1 is SGHRS, CDR2 YFSETQ. This CDR3 is built from 16 residues. V shed 0 bases and J shed 4 bases, with 15 bases lying between them. The CDR3 DNA is TGCGCCAGCAGCTTGGTGGGCAGGGGTGCGGCAGATACGCAGTATTTT. Translated, it gives CASSLVGRGAADTQYF.

The chain links TRBV6-5 to TRBJ2-2, with D unresolved. The germline V gene has CDR1 MNHEY and CDR2 SVGAGI. V lost 0 bases, J lost 0 bases, and 8 bases lay in between. The CDR3 sequence is 16 residues long. This chain's CDR3 is CASSYSMGSNTGELFF. DNA for the CDR3: TGTGCCAGCAGTTACTCGATGGGGTCGAACACCGGGGAGCTGTTTTTT.

This sequence joins TRBV4-1 and TRBJ2-1; 7 bases align to TRBD2. V was pared by 4 bases and J by 8 bases, with 5 bases of the junction left unmatched. Looked up from germline, CDR1 is MGHRA and CDR2 is YSYEKL. This CDR3 is built from 13 residues. The CDR3 loop is CASSLRLAYEQFF. As DNA, the CDR3 is TGCGCCAGCAGCCTCCGACTAGCCTATGAGCAGTTCTTC.

In regard to this clone: Its ends do not fully match the called genes, so a read error is possible. The rearrangement joins TRBV7-7 to TRBJ2-5; 12 bases agree with TRBD2. CDR3 length: 15 amino acids. Per the germline V gene, CDR1 is SSHAT and CDR2 is FNYEAQ (reference sequence). The DNA of the CDR3 is TGTGCTAGCAGCTCACTAGCGGGAGGACGGGAGACCCAGTACTTC. Amino acid sequence: CASSSLAGGRETQYF. Combining the CDR3 with reference TRBV7-7 and TRBJ2-5 gives the whole variable domain GAGVSQSPRYKVTKRGQDVTLRCDPISSHATLYWYQQALGQGPEFLTYFNYEAQPDKSGLPSDRFSAERPEGSISTLTIQRTEQRDSAMYRCASSSLAGGRETQYFGPGTRLLVL.

This clone was seen only a few times. The chain carries TRBV4-3 and TRBJ2-2; 10 bases agree with TRBD1. Germline V lookup: CDR1 LGHNA, CDR2 YSLEER. The CDR3 extends over 14 amino acids. V was clipped by 8 bases and J by 5 bases; unmatched bases: 5. The CDR3 protein is CASSGTGVTGELFF. CDR3 DNA sequence: TGCGCCAGCTCCGGGACAGGGGTTACCGGGGAGCTGTTTTTT.

The chain employs TRBV6-1 and TRBJ2-1; 10 nucleotides align to TRBD2. There are 16 residues in the CDR3. The germline V gene encodes CDR1 MNHNS and CDR2 SASEGT. The ends lost 4 bases at V and 9 bases at J; junction bases unmatched: 12. Here the CDR3 reads CASSGLAGRSSGEQFF. The CDR3 DNA sequence: TGTGCCAGCAGTGGACTAGCGGGCCGCTCGAGCGGTGAGCAGTTCTTC.

The chain has TRBV4-3 and TRBJ1-6; D uncertain. From germline, CDR1 is LGHNA and CDR2 YSLEER. This CDR3 is 14 amino acids long. Trimming took 1 base from V and 16 from J, leaving 17 bases between them. CDR3 nucleotide sequence: TGCGCCAGCAGCCAAGGAGATGAAGGGCGGCCTCTCCACTTT. Protein product: CASSQGDEGRPLHF.

The rearrangement links TRBV6-5 to TRBJ2-3; D gene ambiguous. Germline V gives CDR1 MNHEY, CDR2 SVGAGI. V was shortened by 6 bases and J by 0 bases, with 4 bases between the two germline ends. CDR3 size: 12 residues. CDR3 amino acids: CASSPSTDTQYF. The CDR3 DNA is TGTGCCAGCAGCCCTAGCACAGATACGCAGTATTTT.

This rearrangement joins TRBV6-5 to TRBJ2-7; D is uncertain. This CDR3 has 14 amino acids. The ends were cut back, 4 bases at V and 2 bases at J, with 12 bases in the middle. Per the germline V gene, CDR1 is MNHEY and CDR2 is SVGAGI. CDR3 protein: CASSSDVSAYEQYF. The CDR3 DNA is TGTGCCAGCAGTTCAGATGTCTCGGCCTACGAGCAGTACTTC.

This clone turned up a few times. The chain employs TRBV7-8 and TRBJ2-7; 9 nucleotides agree with TRBD1. After removal of 5 bases from V and 5 bases from J, the junction contained 10 bases not matched to a gene. CDR3 length: 15 residues. Per germline, CDR1 SGHVS and CDR2 FQNEAQ. The CDR3 loop is CASSRLTGGFDEQYF. The CDR3 DNA sequence: TGTGCCAGCAGCCGGCTGACAGGGGGTTTCGACGAGCAGTACTTC.

This chain joins TRBV28 and TRBJ1-1, with a tentative D call TRBD1 (5 bases). The CDR3 is 12 amino acids. Germline V gives CDR1 MDHEN, CDR2 SYDVKM. Trimming cost V 11 bases and J 4 bases, with 14 bases left between them. The CDR3 spells CAAALGTTEAFF. For the CDR3, the DNA is TGTGCCGCGGCCTTGGGGACCACTGAAGCTTTCTTT.